Following are 20 T cell receptor beta chains from one sample sequenced in a study of spatial heterogeneity in lung cancer. TCRdb redid the calling of the 5' RACE reads with MiXCR, one entry per CDR3 protein. This sample has fewer than 12,000 distinct CDR3 sequences, with approximately 8.6% found just once. Time point: sample taken at primary tumor resection. Unsorted whole RNA samples from tumor, nontumor lung or frozen PBMC were sequenced. The starting material was PBMCs, obtained at surgery. The receptor set was obtained from a male donor with early-stage non-small cell lung cancer.

This clonotype was seen ten or more times. A junction end diverges from the germline sequence, so it may reflect a read error. The rearrangement links TRBV5-1 to TRBJ2-3, with D possibly being TRBD2 (5 bases). This CDR3 comprises 14 residues. CDR1 is SGHRS and CDR2 is YFSETQ in the germline V gene. The CDR3 here is CASSRGSSTDTQYF. In DNA form, the CDR3 reads TGCGCCAGCAGCCGAGGATCTAGCACTGATACGCAGTATTTT.

In DNA, the CDR3 is TGTGCCAGCAGGAAAGGGACAGGGATCTACACCGGGGAGCTGTTTTTT. This translates into CASRKGTGIYTGELFF. This chain joins TRBV5-5 and TRBJ2-2; 9 bases line up with TRBD1. The CDR3 spans 16 residues. CDR1 SGHKS and CDR2 YYEKEE come from the germline V gene (reference sequence). Trimming cost V 5 bases and J 3 bases; bases outside gene matches: 8.

This clonotype was counted a few times. V gene TRBV10-2 combines with J gene TRBJ2-1; 10 positions match TRBD2. V lost 0 bases, J lost 10 bases, and 9 bases stayed unmatched. The CDR3 length is 16 residues. The V gene's germline CDR1 is WSHSY and CDR2 SAAADI. Here the CDR3 reads CASSESDSGGLFEQFF. DNA of the CDR3: TGCGCCAGCAGTGAGTCGGATAGCGGGGGGTTATTCGAGCAGTTCTTC.

This clonotype showed up just a few times. The chain combines TRBV7-3 with TRBJ2-5; weak D call: TRBD2 (5 bases). The CDR3 covers 15 residues. Trimming removed 5 bases from V and 4 bases from J, with 17 bases in between. Per the germline V gene, CDR1 is SGHTA and CDR2 is FQGTGA. The CDR3 DNA follows: TGTGCCAGCAGCCCCAGCGGAACTTGGGGAGAGACCCAGTACTTC. Protein sequence: CASSPSGTWGETQYF.

This chain links TRBV7-2 with TRBJ2-7; 10 bases line up with TRBD1. Germline V gives CDR1 SGHTA, CDR2 FQGNSA. V was pared by 4 bases and J by 3 bases, with 3 bases of the junction left unmatched. This CDR3 comprises 14 residues. The CDR3 nucleotides read TGTGCCAGCAGCTCGACAGGGGGCAGCTACGAGCAGTACTTC. This translates into CASSSTGGSYEQYF.

The sample holds a few counts of this clonotype. V and J are TRBV5-4 and TRBJ2-7; 9 bases fit TRBD1. The CDR3 has 16 amino acids. Losses at the gene ends were 2 bases for V and 5 bases for J; bases not matched to a gene: 11. In germline, CDR1 is SGHNT, CDR2 YYREEE (reference sequence). CDR3 in DNA: TGTGCCAGCAGCTTTAGTTCGGGACAGGGACACCACGAGCAGTACTTC. This encodes CASSFSSGQGHHEQYF.

This clonotype was seen repeatedly, ten times or more. The chain employs TRBV5-1 and TRBJ2-1, with D possibly matching TRBD1 (6 bases). V was shortened by 0 bases and J by 1 base, with 11 bases between the two germline ends. CDR3 length: 16 amino acids. Germline-derived CDR1 and CDR2 are SGHRS and YFSETQ. The CDR3 spells CASSLAGAVSYNEQFF. As DNA, the CDR3 is TGCGCCAGCAGCTTGGCAGGGGCTGTTTCCTACAATGAGCAGTTCTTC.

This clonotype was recorded at least ten times. This rearrangement joins TRBV20-1 to TRBJ2-5, with 8 bases fitting TRBD1. The germline gives CDR1 DFQATT, CDR2 SNEGSKA (reference sequence). V lost 5 bases, J lost 3 bases, and 8 bases stayed unmatched. The CDR3 spans 14 residues. CDR3 DNA sequence: TGCAGTGCTCCTAATACAGGGGGTAAAGAGACCCAGTACTTC. The encoded protein is CSAPNTGGKETQYF.

The J gene is TRBJ1-1, the V gene TRBV27; 7 bases fit TRBD1. V shed 6 bases and J 4 bases; nucleotides not matched to a gene: 5. CDR1 is MNHEY, CDR2 SMNVEV, per germline (reference sequence). CDR3 length: 13 residues. For the CDR3, the DNA is TGTGCCAGCAGGAGACAGGGATCCACTGAAGCTTTCTTT. Amino acid sequence: CASRRQGSTEAFF.

This clonotype occurred many times. This chain links TRBV5-1 with TRBJ2-7, with TRBD1 matching 11 bases. This CDR3 is 14 amino acids long. The trim removed 4 bases at V and 2 bases at J, leaving 2 bases unmatched. Germline CDR1 reads SGHRS; CDR2 reads YFSETQ. For the CDR3, the DNA is TGCGCCAGCAGCCCGGGACAGGGGGCCTACGAGCAGTACTTC. Its protein is CASSPGQGAYEQYF.

In this sample, this clonotype turned up many times. This chain uses TRBV4-1 with TRBJ2-7; 12 bases line up with TRBD2. The CDR3 is 15 residues long. V dropped 2 bases and J dropped 3; count of bases not matched to a gene: 2. Germline-derived CDR1 and CDR2 are MGHRA and YSYEKL. The DNA for the CDR3 is TGCGCCAGCAGCCAATTACTAGCGGGGGGCTACGAGCAGTACTTC. Its protein is CASSQLLAGGYEQYF.

This chain uses TRBV7-2 with TRBJ1-2, with no clear D. Germline values: CDR1 SGHTA, CDR2 FQGNSA. Trimming took off 3 bases at V and 3 bases at J, with 5 bases between the two ends. The CDR3 is 12 residues long. This CDR3 is CASSFADYGYTF. CDR3 in DNA: TGTGCCAGCAGCTTCGCAGACTATGGCTACACCTTC. The full variable domain, in which reference TRBV7-2 and TRBJ1-2 provide the parts outside the CDR3, is GAGVSQSPSNKVTEKGKDVELRCDPISGHTALYWYRQSLGQGLEFLIYFQGNSAPDKSGLPSDRFSAERTGGSVSTLTIQRTQQEDSAVYLCASSFADYGYTFGSGTRLTVV.

This chain links TRBV7-2 with TRBJ2-7; D is possibly TRBD2 (6 bases). Germline assignment: CDR1 SGHTA and CDR2 FQGNSA. The V end lost 1 base, the J end lost 0 bases, and 10 bases lay between the germline ends. This CDR3 contains 15 residues. The CDR3, as DNA: TGTGCCAGCAGCTTAGTCGCCGGGAGCTCCTACGAGCAGTACTTC. It is translated as CASSLVAGSSYEQYF.

This clonotype has ten or more counts. V and J are TRBV14 and TRBJ1-6; D gene ambiguous. The ends were cut back, 1 base at V and 10 bases at J, with 17 bases in the middle. The CDR3 runs to 16 residues. Germline CDR1 SGHDN, CDR2 FVKESK. CDR3 DNA sequence: TGTGCCAGCAGCCAAGTTTCAGACCGCCTCGGATCACCCCTCCACTTT. Its protein is CASSQVSDRLGSPLHF. The entire variable domain, with the rest obtained from reference TRBV14 and TRBJ1-6, is as follows: EAGVTQFPSHSVIEKGQTVTLRCDPISGHDNLYWYRRVMGKEIKFLLHFVKESKQDESGMPNNRFLAERTGGTYSTLKVQPAELEDSGVYFCASSQVSDRLGSPLHFGNGTRLTVT.

This clonotype was counted ten times or more. The chain recombines TRBV5-6 with TRBJ2-5, with D maybe TRBD1 (5 bases). This CDR3 contains 14 residues. The V gene's germline CDR1 is SGHDT and CDR2 YYEEEE. Trimming shortened V by 7 bases and J by 5 bases, and 18 bases separated the two germline ends. The CDR3 DNA reads TGTGCCAGCTATCCATGGCAGGGTAGGGAGACCCAGTACTTC. The encoded protein is CASYPWQGRETQYF.

This clonotype was observed many times. The chain is built from TRBV7-9 and TRBJ2-5, with 9 positions matching TRBD1. After removal of 5 bases from V and 4 bases from J, the junction contained 2 bases not matched to a gene. This CDR3 contains 13 residues. The V gene's germline CDR1 is SEHNR and CDR2 FQNEAQ (reference sequence). CDR3 DNA sequence: TGTGCCAGCAGCCCGGACAGGGGAGAGACCCAGTACTTC. Encoded protein: CASSPDRGETQYF.

This clonotype was detected ten times or more. The chain uses TRBV11-3 and TRBJ2-7, with 8 bases aligning to TRBD2. Germline CDR1 and CDR2: SGHNT and YENEEA. This CDR3 has 17 amino acids. V shed 5 bases and J 0 bases; nucleotides not matched to a gene: 12. CDR3 nucleotides: TGTGCCAGCAGCATGCCCCGGGGGGGGCAGAGCTCCTACGAGCAGTACTTC. Amino acids: CASSMPRGGQSSYEQYF.

The chain joins TRBV20-1 to TRBJ1-5, with TRBD1 identical over 9 bases. CDR1 and CDR2 from the germline V gene are DFQATT and SNEGSKA (reference sequence). J lost 0 bases, V lost 5 bases, and 5 bases had no gene match. The CDR3 consists of 15 residues. CDR3 amino acids: CSAGTGSGSNQPQHF. CDR3 DNA: TGCAGTGCTGGGACAGGGAGTGGTAGCAATCAGCCCCAGCATTTT.

This clonotype was found a few times. This sequence joins TRBV29-1 and TRBJ2-7; D possibly uses TRBD1 or TRBD2 (5 bases each). V was shortened by 4 bases and J by 4 bases, with 8 bases between the two germline ends. This CDR3 has 11 residues. Germline CDR1 is SQVTM and CDR2 is ANQGSEA. CDR3 protein: CSVGGGYEQYF. The CDR3 DNA sequence: TGCAGCGTTGGTGGGGGTTACGAGCAGTACTTC.

This clonotype was observed at least ten times. This rearrangement joins TRBV12-5 to TRBJ2-3; TRBD1 is a possible D gene (5 bases). V was pared by 6 bases and J by 6 bases, with 19 bases between. Germline V gene data show CDR1 as LGHNT and CDR2 as FRNRAP. The CDR3 runs 15 residues. The CDR3 sequence: CASGGLGGPPDTQYF. CDR3 nucleotides: TGTGCTAGTGGGGGGCTAGGCGGCCCCCCCGATACGCAGTATTTT.